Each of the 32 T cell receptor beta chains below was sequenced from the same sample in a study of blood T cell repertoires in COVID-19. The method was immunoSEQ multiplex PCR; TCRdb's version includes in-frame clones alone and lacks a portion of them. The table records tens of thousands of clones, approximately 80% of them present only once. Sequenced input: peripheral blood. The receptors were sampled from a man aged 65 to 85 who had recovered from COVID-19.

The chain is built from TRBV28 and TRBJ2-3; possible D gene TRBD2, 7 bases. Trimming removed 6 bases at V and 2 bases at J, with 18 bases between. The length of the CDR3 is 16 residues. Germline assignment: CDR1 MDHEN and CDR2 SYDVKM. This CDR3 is CASSPTRGGITDTQYF. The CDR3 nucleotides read TGTGCCAGCAGCCCCACGAGGGGGGGGATCACAGATACGCAGTATTTT.

The CDR3 nucleotides are TGCGCCAGCAGCCAAGAAGTCGGGAGTTACAATGAGCAGTTCTTC. This sequence encodes CASSQEVGSYNEQFF. The rearrangement links TRBV4-3 to TRBJ2-1; TRBD2 might be the D (6 bases). CDR1 and CDR2 from the germline V gene are LGHNA and YSLEER. This CDR3 is 15 amino acids long. V shed 0 bases and J shed 4 bases, with 10 bases lying between them.

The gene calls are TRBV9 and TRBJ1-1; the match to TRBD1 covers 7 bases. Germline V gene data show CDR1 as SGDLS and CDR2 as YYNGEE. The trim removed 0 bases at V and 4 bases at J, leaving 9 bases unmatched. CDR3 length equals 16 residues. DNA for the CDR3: TGTGCCAGCAGCGTAGCTCCCCACAGGGGAGGCACTGAAGCTTTCTTT. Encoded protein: CASSVAPHRGGTEAFF. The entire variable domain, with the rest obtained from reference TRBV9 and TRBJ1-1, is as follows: DSGVTQTPKHLITATGQRVTLRCSPRSGDLSVYWYQQSLDQGLQFLIQYYNGEERAKGNILERFSAQQFPDLHSELNLSSLELGDSALYFCASSVAPHRGGTEAFFGQGTRLTVV.

Here the CDR3 DNA reads TGTGCTAGTGGTTACGGGACTCAAGAGACCCAGTACTTC. Translation gives CASGYGTQETQYF. This chain joins TRBV12-5 and TRBJ2-5; a weak D match, TRBD2 (6 bases). V gave up 4 bases and J gave up 2 bases, with 8 bases separating them. The CDR3 is 13 residues long. CDR1 is LGHNT and CDR2 is FRNRAP in the germline V gene.

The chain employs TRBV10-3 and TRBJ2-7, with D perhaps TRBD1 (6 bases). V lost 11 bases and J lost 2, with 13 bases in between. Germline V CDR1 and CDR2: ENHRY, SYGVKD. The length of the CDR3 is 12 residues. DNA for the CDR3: TGTGCCTCCGGGCAGGGGACCTACGAGCAGTACTTC. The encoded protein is CASGQGTYEQYF.

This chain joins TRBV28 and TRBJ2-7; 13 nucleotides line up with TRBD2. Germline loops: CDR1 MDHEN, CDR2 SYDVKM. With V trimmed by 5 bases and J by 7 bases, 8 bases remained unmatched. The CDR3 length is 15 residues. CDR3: CASSLTSGGAWEQYF. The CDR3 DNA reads TGTGCCAGCAGTCTTACTAGCGGGGGGGCCTGGGAGCAGTACTTC.

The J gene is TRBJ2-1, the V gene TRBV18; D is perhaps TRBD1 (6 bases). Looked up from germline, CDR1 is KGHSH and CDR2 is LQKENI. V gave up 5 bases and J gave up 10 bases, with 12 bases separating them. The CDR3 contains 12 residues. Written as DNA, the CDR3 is TGTGCCAGCTCAAGTACAGGGTACGAGCAGTTCTTC. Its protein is CASSSTGYEQFF.

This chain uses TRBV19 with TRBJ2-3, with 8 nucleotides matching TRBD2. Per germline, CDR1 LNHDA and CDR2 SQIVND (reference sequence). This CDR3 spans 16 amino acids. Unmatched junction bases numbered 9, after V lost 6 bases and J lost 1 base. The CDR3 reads CASSPGGAGGTDTQYF. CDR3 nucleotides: TGTGCCAGTAGCCCCGGGGGAGCGGGGGGCACAGATACGCAGTATTTT.

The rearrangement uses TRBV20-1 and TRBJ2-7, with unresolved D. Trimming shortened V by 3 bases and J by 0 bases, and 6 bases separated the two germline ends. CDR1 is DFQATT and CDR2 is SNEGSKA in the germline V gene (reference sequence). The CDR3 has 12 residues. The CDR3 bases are TGCAGTGCTAGTACCGGCTCCTACGAGCAGTACTTC. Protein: CSASTGSYEQYF.

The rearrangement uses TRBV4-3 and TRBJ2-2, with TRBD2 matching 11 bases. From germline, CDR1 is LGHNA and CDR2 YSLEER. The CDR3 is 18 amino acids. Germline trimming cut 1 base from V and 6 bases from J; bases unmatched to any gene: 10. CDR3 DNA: TGCGCCAGCAGCCAAGGTACTCGACTAGCGGGAAGGGCCGGGGAGCTGTTTTTT. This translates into CASSQGTRLAGRAGELFF.

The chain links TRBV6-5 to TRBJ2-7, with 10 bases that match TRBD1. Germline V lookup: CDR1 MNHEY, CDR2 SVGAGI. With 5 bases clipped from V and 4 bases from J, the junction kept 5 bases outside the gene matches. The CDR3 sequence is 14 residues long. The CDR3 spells CASSPDRGSYEQYF. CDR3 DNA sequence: TGTGCCAGCAGTCCGGACAGGGGGTCGTACGAGCAGTACTTC.

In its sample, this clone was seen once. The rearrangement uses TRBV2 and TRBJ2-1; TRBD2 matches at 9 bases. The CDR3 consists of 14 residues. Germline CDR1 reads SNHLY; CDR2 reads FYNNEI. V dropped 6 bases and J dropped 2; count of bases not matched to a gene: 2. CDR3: CASRGLATYNEQFF. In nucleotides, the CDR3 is TGTGCCAGCAGGGGACTAGCAACCTACAATGAGCAGTTCTTC.

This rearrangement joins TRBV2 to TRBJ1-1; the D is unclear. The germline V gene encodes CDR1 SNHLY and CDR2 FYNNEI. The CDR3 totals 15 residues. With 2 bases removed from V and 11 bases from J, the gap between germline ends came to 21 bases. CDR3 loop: CASSESPWPPGWAFF. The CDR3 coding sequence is TGTGCCAGCAGTGAATCTCCTTGGCCTCCGGGTTGGGCTTTCTTT.

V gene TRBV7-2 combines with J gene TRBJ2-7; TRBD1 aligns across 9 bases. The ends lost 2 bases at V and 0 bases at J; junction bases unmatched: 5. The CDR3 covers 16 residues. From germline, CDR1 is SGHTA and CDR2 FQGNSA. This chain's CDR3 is CASSLPGTGTSYEQYF. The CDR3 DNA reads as TGTGCCAGCAGCTTACCCGGGACAGGGACCTCCTACGAGCAGTACTTC. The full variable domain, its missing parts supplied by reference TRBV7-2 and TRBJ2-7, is GAGVSQSPSNKVTEKGKDVELRCDPISGHTALYWYRQSLGQGLEFLIYFQGNSAPDKSGLPSDRFSAERTGGSVSTLTIQRTQQEDSAVYLCASSLPGTGTSYEQYFGPGTRLTVT.

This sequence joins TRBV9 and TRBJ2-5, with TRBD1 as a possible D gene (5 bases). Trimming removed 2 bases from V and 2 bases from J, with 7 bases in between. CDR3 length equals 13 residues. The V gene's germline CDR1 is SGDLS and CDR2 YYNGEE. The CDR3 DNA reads TGTGCCAGCAGCGTGCAGGGTCAAGAGACCCAGTACTTC. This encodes CASSVQGQETQYF.

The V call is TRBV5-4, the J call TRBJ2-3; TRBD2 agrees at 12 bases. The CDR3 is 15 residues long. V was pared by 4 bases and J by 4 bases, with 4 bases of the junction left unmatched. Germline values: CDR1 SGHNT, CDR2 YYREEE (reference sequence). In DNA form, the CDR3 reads TGTGCCAGCAGCCGACTAGCGGGAGAGTCAGATACGCAGTATTTT. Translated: CASSRLAGESDTQYF. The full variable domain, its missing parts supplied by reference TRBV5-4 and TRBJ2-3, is ETGVTQSPTHLIKTRGQQVTLRCSSQSGHNTVSWYQQALGQGPQFIFQYYREEENGRGNFPPRFSGLQFPNYSSELNVNALELDDSALYLCASSRLAGESDTQYFGPGTRLTVL.

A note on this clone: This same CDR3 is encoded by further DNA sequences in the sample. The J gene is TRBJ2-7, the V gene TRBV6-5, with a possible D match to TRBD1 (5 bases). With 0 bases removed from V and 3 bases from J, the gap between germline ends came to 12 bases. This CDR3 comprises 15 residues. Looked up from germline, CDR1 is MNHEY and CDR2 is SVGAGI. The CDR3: CASSYSPQGYYEQYF. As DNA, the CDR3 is TGTGCCAGCAGTTACTCTCCGCAGGGTTACTACGAGCAGTACTTC.

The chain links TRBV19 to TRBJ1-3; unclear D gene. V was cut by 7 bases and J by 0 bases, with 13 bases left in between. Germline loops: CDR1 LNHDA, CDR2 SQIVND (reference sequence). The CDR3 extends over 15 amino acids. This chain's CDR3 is CASTRQQSSGNTIYF. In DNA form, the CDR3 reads TGTGCCAGTACCAGACAACAGAGCTCTGGAAACACCATATATTTT.

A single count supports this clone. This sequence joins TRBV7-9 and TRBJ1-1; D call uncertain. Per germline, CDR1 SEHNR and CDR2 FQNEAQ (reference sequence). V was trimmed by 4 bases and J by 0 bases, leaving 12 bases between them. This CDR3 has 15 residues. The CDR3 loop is CASSSLDGMNTEAFF. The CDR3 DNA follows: TGTGCCAGCAGCTCCCTCGATGGCATGAACACTGAAGCTTTCTTT.

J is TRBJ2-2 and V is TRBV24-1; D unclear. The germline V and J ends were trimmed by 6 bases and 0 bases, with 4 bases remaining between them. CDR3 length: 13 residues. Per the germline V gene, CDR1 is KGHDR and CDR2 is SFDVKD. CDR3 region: CATSPANTGELFF. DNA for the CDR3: TGTGCCACCAGTCCGGCGAACACCGGGGAGCTGTTTTTT.

In DNA, the CDR3 is TGCGCCAGCAGCTTGGCGCGACTAGCGGGGGCCCATGAGCAGTTCTTC. Translation gives CASSLARLAGAHEQFF. The chain couples TRBV5-1 to TRBJ2-1, with 12 bases lining up with TRBD2. Germline-derived CDR1 and CDR2 are SGHRS and YFSETQ. The CDR3 is 16 residues long. Germline trimming cut 0 bases from V and 8 bases from J; bases unmatched to any gene: 6.

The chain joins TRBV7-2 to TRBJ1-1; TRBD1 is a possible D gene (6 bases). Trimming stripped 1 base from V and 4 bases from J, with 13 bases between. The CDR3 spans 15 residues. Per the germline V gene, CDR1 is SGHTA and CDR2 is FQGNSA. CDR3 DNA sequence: TGTGCCAGCAGCTTAGTCTGGGGGCGGATCACTGAAGCTTTCTTT. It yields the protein CASSLVWGRITEAFF. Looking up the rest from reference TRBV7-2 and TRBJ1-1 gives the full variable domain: GAGVSQSPSNKVTEKGKDVELRCDPISGHTALYWYRQSLGQGLEFLIYFQGNSAPDKSGLPSDRFSAERTGGSVSTLTIQRTQQEDSAVYLCASSLVWGRITEAFFGQGTRLTVV.

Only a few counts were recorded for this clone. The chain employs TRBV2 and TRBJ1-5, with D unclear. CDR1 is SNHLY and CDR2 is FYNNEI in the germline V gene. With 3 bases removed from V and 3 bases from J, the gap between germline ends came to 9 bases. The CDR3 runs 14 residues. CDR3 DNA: TGTGCCAGCAGTGACGAGGGATACAATCAGCCCCAGCATTTT. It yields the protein CASSDEGYNQPQHF.

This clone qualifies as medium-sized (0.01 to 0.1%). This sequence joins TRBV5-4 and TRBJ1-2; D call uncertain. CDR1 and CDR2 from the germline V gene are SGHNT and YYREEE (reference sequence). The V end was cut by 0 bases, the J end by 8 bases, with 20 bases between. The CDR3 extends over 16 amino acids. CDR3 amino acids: CASSLGLGSSIEGYTF. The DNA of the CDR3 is TGTGCCAGCAGCTTGGGTTTGGGCTCTTCGATCGAGGGCTACACCTTC.

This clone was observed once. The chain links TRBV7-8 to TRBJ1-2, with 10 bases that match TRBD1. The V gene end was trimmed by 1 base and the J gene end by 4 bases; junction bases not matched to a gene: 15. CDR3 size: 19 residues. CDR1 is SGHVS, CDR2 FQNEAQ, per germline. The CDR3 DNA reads TGTGCCAGCAGCTTAGTGCGCCCCGGGACAGGGGCTTTTGGCTATGGCTACACCTTC. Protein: CASSLVRPGTGAFGYGYTF. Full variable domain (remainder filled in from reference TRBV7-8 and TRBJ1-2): GAGVSQSPRYKVAKRGQDVALRCDPISGHVSLFWYQQALGQGPEFLTYFQNEAQLDKSGLPSDRFFAERPEGSVSTLKIQRTQQEDSAVYLCASSLVRPGTGAFGYGYTFGSGTRLTVV.

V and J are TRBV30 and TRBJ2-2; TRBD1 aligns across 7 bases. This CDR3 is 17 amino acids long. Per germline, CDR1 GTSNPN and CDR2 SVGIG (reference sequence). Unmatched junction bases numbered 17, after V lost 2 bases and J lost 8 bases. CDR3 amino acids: CAWSRQRTGQSHGELFF. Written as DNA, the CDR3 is TGTGCCTGGAGTCGTCAAAGGACGGGACAGAGTCATGGGGAGCTGTTTTTT.

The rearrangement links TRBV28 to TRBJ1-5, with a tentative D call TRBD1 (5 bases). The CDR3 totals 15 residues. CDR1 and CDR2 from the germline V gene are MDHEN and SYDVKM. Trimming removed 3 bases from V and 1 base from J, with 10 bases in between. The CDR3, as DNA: TGTGCCAGCAGTTTCCAGGGTTTAAGCAATCAGCCCCAGCATTTT. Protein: CASSFQGLSNQPQHF.

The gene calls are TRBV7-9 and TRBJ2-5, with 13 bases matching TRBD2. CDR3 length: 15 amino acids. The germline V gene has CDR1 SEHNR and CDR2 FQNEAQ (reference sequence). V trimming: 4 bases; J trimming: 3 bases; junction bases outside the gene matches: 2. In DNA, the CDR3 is TGTGCCAGCAGCTACGGACTAGCGGGGGAAGAGACCCAGTACTTC. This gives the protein CASSYGLAGEETQYF.

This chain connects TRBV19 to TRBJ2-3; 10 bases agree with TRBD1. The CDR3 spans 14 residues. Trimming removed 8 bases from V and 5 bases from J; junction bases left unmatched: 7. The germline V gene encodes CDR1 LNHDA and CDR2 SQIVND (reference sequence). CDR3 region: CASGRQGAEDTQYF. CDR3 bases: TGTGCCAGTGGCCGACAGGGGGCGGAAGATACGCAGTATTTT.

CDR3 coding DNA: TGTGCCAGCAGCGTAGACGACAGGGTGGGCTATGGCTACACCTTC. Amino acid sequence: CASSVDDRVGYGYTF. The J gene is TRBJ1-2, the V gene TRBV9, with TRBD1 matching 7 bases. Germline V gene data show CDR1 as SGDLS and CDR2 as YYNGEE. This CDR3 region has 15 residues. Losses at the gene ends were 0 bases for V and 4 bases for J; bases not matched to a gene: 6.

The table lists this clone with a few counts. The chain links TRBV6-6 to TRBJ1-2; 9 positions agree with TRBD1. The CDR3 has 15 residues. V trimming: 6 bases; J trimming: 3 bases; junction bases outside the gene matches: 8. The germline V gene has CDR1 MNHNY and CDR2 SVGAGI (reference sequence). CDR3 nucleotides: TGTGCCAGCAGACTTGACAGGGGGGTACACTATGGCTACACCTTC. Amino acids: CASRLDRGVHYGYTF.

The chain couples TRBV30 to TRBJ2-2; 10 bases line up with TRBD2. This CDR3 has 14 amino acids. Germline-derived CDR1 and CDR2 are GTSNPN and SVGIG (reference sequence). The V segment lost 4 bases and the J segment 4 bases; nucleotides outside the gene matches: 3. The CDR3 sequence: CAWNRLAGTGELFF. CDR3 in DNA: TGTGCCTGGAACCGACTAGCGGGCACCGGGGAGCTGTTTTTT.